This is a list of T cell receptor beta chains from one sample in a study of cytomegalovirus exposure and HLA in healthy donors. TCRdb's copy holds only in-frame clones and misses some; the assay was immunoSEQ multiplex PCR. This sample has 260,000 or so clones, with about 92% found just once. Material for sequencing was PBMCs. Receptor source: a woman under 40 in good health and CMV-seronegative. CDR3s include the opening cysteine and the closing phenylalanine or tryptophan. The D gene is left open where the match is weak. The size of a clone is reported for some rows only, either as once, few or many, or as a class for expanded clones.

CDR3nt: TGTGCCAGCAGTTTCGAGGCCTACGAGCAGTACTTC
CDR3aa: CASSFEAYEQYF
v_gene: TRBV27
d_gene: -
abundance: -
j_gene: TRBJ2-7

CDR3nt: TGTGCCAGCAGCTCGCCCTTTGGGTCCTACAATGAGCAGTTCTTC
CDR3aa: CASSSPFGSYNEQFF
v_gene: TRBV5-4
d_gene: -
abundance: -
j_gene: TRBJ2-1

CDR3nt: TGTGCCAGCAGCTTAGGAGGCGGGAGTAGTTACGAGCAGTACTTC
CDR3aa: CASSLGGGSSYEQYF
v_gene: TRBV13
d_gene: TRBD2
abundance: -
j_gene: TRBJ2-7

CDR3nt: TGTGCCAGTAGTTATGACATCGGAAACACCATATATTTT
CDR3aa: CASSYDIGNTIYF
v_gene: TRBV19
d_gene: -
abundance: -
j_gene: TRBJ1-3

CDR3nt: TGCGCCAGCAGCTTGGTAGTGTCCGGGGAGCTGTTTTTT
CDR3aa: CASSLVVSGELFF
v_gene: TRBV5-1
d_gene: -
abundance: few
j_gene: TRBJ2-2

CDR3nt: TGTGCCAGCAGCTTGGGGACATCAATTAACACTGAAGCTTTCTTT
CDR3aa: CASSLGTSINTEAFF
v_gene: TRBV11-3
d_gene: -
abundance: -
j_gene: TRBJ1-1

CDR3nt: TGTGCCAGCAGTCCGCGGAGGAATAGCAATCAGCCCCAGCATTTT
CDR3aa: CASSPRRNSNQPQHF
v_gene: TRBV27
d_gene: -
abundance: -
j_gene: TRBJ1-5

CDR3nt: TGTGCCAGCAGCGGGACGACAGCCTCCTACGAGCAGTACTTC
CDR3aa: CASSGTTASYEQYF
v_gene: TRBV7-2
d_gene: -
abundance: once
j_gene: TRBJ2-7

CDR3nt: TGTGCCAGCAGTCCCGAGCTGGCACTGCAACTACATACGCAGTATTTT
CDR3aa: CASSPELALQLHTQYF
v_gene: TRBV27
d_gene: -
abundance: -
j_gene: TRBJ2-3

CDR3nt: TGTGCCAGCAGTCCCAGGACAGGGAACACTGAAGCTTTCTTT
CDR3aa: CASSPRTGNTEAFF
v_gene: TRBV28
d_gene: TRBD1
abundance: few
j_gene: TRBJ1-1

CDR3nt: TGTGCCAGCAGCTTGGGGTCTGGGGCCAACGTCCTGACTTTC
CDR3aa: CASSLGSGANVLTF
v_gene: TRBV7-6
d_gene: -
abundance: -
j_gene: TRBJ2-6

CDR3nt: TGCGCCAGCACCGGCGGGAGCGGGGTGAACATTCAGTACTTC
CDR3aa: CASTGGSGVNIQYF
v_gene: TRBV5-1
d_gene: TRBD2
abundance: -
j_gene: TRBJ2-4

CDR3nt: TGCGCCAGCAGCCAAGAAGCTAGGGGGTACTCCTACGAGCAGTACTTC
CDR3aa: CASSQEARGYSYEQYF
v_gene: TRBV4-3
d_gene: -
abundance: -
j_gene: TRBJ2-7

CDR3nt: TGCAGTGTAGTCGGTCTAGCGGGAAATAATGAGCAGTTCTTC
CDR3aa: CSVVGLAGNNEQFF
v_gene: TRBV29-1
d_gene: TRBD2
abundance: -
j_gene: TRBJ2-1

CDR3nt: TGCGCCAGCAGCCAAGAGACCCGGGACAGGAATGAAAAACTGTTTTTT
CDR3aa: CASSQETRDRNEKLFF
v_gene: TRBV4-1
d_gene: TRBD1
abundance: -
j_gene: TRBJ1-4

CDR3nt: TGTGCCAGCAGCTTTCGAGGGCCCTACGAGCAGTACTTC
CDR3aa: CASSFRGPYEQYF
v_gene: TRBV7-2
d_gene: -
abundance: few
j_gene: TRBJ2-7

CDR3nt: TGTGCCAGCTCAAACCAGGGAAGTAACACTGAAGCTTTCTTT
CDR3aa: CASSNQGSNTEAFF
v_gene: TRBV18
d_gene: -
abundance: -
j_gene: TRBJ1-1